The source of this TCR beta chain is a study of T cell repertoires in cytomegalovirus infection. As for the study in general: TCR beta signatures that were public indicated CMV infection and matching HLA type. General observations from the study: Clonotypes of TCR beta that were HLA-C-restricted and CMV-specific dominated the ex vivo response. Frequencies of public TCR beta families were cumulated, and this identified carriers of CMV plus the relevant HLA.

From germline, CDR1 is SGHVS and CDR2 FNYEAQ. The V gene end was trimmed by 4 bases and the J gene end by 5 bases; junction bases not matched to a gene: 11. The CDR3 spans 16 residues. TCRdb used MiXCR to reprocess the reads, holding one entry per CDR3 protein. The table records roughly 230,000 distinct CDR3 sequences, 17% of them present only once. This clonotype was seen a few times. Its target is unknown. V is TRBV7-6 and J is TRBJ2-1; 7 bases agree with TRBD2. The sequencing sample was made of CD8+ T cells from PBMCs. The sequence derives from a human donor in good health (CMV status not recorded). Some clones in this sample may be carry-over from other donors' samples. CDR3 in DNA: TGTGCCAGCAGCTACGGGTCAGCGGGGTTCAACAATGAGCAGTTCTTC. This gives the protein CASSYGSAGFNNEQFF.